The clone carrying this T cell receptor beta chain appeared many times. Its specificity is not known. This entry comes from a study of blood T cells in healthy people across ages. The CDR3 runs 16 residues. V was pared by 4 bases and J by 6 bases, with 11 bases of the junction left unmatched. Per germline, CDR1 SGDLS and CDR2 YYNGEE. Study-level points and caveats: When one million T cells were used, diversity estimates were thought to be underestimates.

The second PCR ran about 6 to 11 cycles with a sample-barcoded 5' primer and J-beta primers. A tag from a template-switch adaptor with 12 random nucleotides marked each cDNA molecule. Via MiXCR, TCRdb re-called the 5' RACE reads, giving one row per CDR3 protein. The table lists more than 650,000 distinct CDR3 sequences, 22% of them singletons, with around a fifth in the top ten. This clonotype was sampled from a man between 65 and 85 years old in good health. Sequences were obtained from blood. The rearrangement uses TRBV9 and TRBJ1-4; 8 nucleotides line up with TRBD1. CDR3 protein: CASSSNPGQVDEKLFF. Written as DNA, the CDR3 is TGTGCCAGCAGCTCAAACCCGGGACAGGTGGATGAAAAACTGTTTTTT. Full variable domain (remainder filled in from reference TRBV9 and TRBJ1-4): DSGVTQTPKHLITATGQRVTLRCSPRSGDLSVYWYQQSLDQGLQFLIQYYNGEERAKGNILERFSAQQFPDLHSELNLSSLELGDSALYFCASSSNPGQVDEKLFFGSGTQLSVL.